This T cell receptor beta chain was recorded in a study of shared clonotypes between healthy human individuals. At the level of the study: CD4 naive and memory got three plates each, CD8 naive two, CD8 memory one.

Data came from immunoSEQ multiplex PCR; TCRdb stores just in-frame clones and leaves some out. The table lists around 2,100,000 clones, roughly 95% of them singletons. Cells designated naive CD8 were CD45RO-negative and were positively selected for CCR7, with terminally differentiated effector memory CD45RA+ cells excluded. V was cut by 6 bases and J by 3 bases, with 18 bases left in between. The CDR3 has 15 amino acids. The TCR originated in a man between 18 and 35 years old in good health. Sequenced: naive CD8+ T cells sorted from blood. The V call is TRBV23-1, the J call TRBJ2-7; tentative D call: TRBD1 (6 bases). TRBV23-1 is labeled an ORF, and its function is uncertain. DNA for the CDR3: TGCGCCAGCAGGCAAATGGGGGCCCCTCTCTACGAGCAGTACTTC. This encodes CASRQMGAPLYEQYF.